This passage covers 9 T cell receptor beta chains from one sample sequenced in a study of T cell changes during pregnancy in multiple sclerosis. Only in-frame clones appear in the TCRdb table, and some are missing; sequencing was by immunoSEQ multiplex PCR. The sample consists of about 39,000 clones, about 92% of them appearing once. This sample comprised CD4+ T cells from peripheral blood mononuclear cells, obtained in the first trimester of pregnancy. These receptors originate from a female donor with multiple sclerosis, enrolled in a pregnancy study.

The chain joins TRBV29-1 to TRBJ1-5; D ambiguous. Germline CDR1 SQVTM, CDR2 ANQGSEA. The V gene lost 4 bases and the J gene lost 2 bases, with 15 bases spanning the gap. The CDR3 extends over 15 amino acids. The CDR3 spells CSVAYGSSGNQPQHF. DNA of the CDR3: TGCAGCGTTGCCTACGGGTCCTCCGGCAATCAGCCCCAGCATTTT.

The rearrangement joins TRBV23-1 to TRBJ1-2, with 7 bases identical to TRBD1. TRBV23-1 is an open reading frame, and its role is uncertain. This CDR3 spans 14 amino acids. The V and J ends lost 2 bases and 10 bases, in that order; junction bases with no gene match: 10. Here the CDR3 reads CASSQRWDSGAYTF. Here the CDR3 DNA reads TGCGCCAGCAGTCAACGTTGGGACAGTGGGGCCTACACCTTC.

CDR3 loop: CASRLTGGMGYTF. The CDR3 DNA follows: TGTGCCAGCAGGTTAACAGGGGGCATGGGCTACACCTTC. The chain recombines TRBV7-9 with TRBJ1-2; the match to TRBD1 covers 9 bases. The ends lost 6 bases at V and 8 bases at J; junction bases unmatched: 7. CDR1 is SEHNR, CDR2 FQNEAQ, per germline (reference sequence). The CDR3 spans 13 residues.

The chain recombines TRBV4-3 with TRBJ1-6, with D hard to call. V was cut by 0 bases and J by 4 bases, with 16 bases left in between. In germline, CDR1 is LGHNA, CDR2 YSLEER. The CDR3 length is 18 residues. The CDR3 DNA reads TGCGCCAGCAGCCAAGATCGGGTCGGTCAGTCTTATAATTCACCCCTCCACTTT. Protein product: CASSQDRVGQSYNSPLHF.

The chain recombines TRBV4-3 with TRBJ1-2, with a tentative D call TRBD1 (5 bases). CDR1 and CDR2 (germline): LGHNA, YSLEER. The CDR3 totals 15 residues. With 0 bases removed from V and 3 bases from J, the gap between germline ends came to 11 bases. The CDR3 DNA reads TGCGCCAGCAGCCAAGATGCAGGGCTAGACTATGGCTACACCTTC. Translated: CASSQDAGLDYGYTF.

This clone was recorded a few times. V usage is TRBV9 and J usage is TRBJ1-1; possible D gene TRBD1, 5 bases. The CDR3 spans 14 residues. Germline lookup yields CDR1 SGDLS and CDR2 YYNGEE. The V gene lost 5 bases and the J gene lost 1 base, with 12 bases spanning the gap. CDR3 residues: CASSKGYRNTEAFF. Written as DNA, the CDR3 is TGTGCCAGCAGTAAGGGGTACAGGAACACTGAAGCTTTCTTT.

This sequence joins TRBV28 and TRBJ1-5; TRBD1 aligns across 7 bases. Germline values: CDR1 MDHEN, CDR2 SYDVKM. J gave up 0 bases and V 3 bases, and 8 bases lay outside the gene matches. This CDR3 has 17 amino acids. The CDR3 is CASSFGDRVFSNQPQHF. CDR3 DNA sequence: TGTGCCAGCAGTTTCGGCGACAGGGTCTTTAGCAATCAGCCCCAGCATTTT. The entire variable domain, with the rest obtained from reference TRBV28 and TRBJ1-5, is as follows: DVKVTQSSRYLVKRTGEKVFLECVQDMDHENMFWYRQDPGLGLRLIYFSYDVKMKEKGDIPEGYSVSREKKERFSLILESASTNQTSMYLCASSFGDRVFSNQPQHFGDGTRLSIL.

CDR3 in DNA: TGTGCCTCCCAAAGTAGGGACAGGGTTTTTGAAGCTTTCTTT. Amino acid sequence: CASQSRDRVFEAFF. The chain is built from TRBV10-3 and TRBJ1-1, with 9 bases identical to TRBD1. The germline CDR1 and CDR2 sequences are ENHRY and SYGVKD. CDR3 length: 14 amino acids. V lost 11 bases to trimming and J lost 7 bases; unmatched junction nucleotides: 14.

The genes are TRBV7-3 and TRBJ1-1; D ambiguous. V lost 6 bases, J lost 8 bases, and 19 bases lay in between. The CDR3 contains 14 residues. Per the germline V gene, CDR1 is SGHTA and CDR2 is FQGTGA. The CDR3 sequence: CASRSDGFLGEAFF. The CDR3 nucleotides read TGTGCCAGCAGGTCAGACGGATTCCTCGGGGAAGCTTTCTTT.